The sample holds a few counts of the clone carrying this T cell receptor beta chain. The sample originates from a study of long-term antiretroviral therapy in people with HIV. Study information: First collections came about a decade before the 2015 immediate-ART recommendation.

immunoSEQ v3.0 was run at survey level. Using immunoSEQ multiplex PCR, the repertoire was profiled, and TCRdb retains in-frame clones only, with some absent. Among some 27,000 clones listed, 60% to 80% were seen once. V lost 4 bases and J lost 9, with 14 bases in between. The CDR3 sequence is 13 residues long. The germline V gene has CDR1 SGDLS and CDR2 YYNGEE. The V gene is TRBV9, the J gene TRBJ1-5, with D tentatively TRBD1 (5 bases). The sample was unsorted PBMCs, taken 2.1 years after starting antiretroviral therapy. This TCR came from a man aged 25 to 45 with HIV. This CDR3 reads CASSQTDSRPQHF. The CDR3 DNA is TGTGCCAGCAGCCAAACCGACAGTCGGCCCCAGCATTTT.